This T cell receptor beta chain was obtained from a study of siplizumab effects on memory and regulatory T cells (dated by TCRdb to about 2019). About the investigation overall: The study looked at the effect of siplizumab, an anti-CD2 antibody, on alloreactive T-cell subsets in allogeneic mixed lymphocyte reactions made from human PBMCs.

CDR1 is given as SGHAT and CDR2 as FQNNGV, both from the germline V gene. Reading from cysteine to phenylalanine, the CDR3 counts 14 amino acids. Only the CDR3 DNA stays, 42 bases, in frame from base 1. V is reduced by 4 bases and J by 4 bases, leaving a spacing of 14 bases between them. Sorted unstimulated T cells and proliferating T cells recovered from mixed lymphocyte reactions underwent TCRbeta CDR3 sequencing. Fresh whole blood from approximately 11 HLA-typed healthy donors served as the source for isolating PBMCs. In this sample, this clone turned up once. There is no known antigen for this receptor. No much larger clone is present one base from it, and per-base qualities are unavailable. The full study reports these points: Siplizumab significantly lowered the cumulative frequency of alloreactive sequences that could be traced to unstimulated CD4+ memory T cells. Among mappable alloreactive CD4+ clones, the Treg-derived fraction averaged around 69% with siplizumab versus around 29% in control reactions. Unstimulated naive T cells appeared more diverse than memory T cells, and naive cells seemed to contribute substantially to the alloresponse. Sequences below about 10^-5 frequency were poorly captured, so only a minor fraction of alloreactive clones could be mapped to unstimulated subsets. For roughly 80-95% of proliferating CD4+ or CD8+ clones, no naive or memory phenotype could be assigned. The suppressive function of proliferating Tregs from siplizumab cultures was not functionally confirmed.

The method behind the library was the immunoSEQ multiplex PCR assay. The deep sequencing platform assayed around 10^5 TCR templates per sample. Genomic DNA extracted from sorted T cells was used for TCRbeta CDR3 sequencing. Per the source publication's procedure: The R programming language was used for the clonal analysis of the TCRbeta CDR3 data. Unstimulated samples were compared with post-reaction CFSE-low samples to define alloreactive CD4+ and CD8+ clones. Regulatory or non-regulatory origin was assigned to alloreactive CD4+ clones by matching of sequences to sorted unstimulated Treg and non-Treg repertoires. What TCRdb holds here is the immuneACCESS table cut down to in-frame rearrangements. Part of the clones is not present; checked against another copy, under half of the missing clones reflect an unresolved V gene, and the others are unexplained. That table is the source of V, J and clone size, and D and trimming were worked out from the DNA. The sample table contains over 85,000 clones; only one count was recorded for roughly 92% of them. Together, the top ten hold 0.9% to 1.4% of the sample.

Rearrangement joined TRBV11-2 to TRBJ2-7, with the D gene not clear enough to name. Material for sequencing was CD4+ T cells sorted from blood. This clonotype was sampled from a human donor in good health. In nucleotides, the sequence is TGTGCCAGCAGCTCGATCCAGATGGCGTACGAGCAGTACTTC. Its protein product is CASSSIQMAYEQYF. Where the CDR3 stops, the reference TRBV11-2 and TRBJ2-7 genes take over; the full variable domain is EAGVAQSPRYKIIEKRQSVAFWCNPISGHATLYWYQQILGQGPKLLIQFQNNGVVDDSQLPKDRFSAERLKGVDSTLKIQPAKLEDSAVYLCASSSIQMAYEQYFGPGTRLTVT.